The 19 T cell receptor beta chains presented below share a single source sample, sequenced in a study of monozygotic twins with inflammatory bowel disease. No DNA is given; TCRdb re-called the 5' RACE reads and lists each CDR3 protein once. The sample is made up of around 200,000 distinct CDR3 sequences, and the top ten hold approximately 1.5% of it. Sequenced material: blood. Every receptor here comes from a human donor with ulcerative colitis or Crohn's disease, or a healthy co-twin of an affected twin (not recorded which).

J is TRBJ2-1 and V is TRBV4-1; TCRdb returns TRBD2, unconfirmable since there is no DNA. CDR1 and CDR2 (germline): MGHRA, YSYEKL. The CDR3 is 18 residues long. This chain's CDR3 is CASSQSPLARGGLDEQFF.

The chain uses TRBV6-1 and TRBJ2-3; the D call of TRBD2 rests on TCRdb alone, since no DNA is present to check it. The CDR3 loop spans 14 amino acids. The V gene's germline CDR1 is MNHNS and CDR2 SASEGT. This CDR3 is CASSRGGAADTQYF.

The genes are TRBV10-2 and TRBJ2-3; TCRdb reports TRBD2, a call that lacks DNA to check it against. The CDR3 contains 16 residues. CDR1 and CDR2 from the germline V gene are WSHSY and SAAADI. The chain's CDR3 is CASKEAGPDFTDTQYF.

The rearrangement links TRBV12-3 or TRBV12-4 to TRBJ1-6. This CDR3 has 15 amino acids. Here the CDR3 reads CASSLAGRYNSLLHF.

The chain is built from TRBV10-1 and TRBJ2-1. Germline V gene data show CDR1 as WNHNN and CDR2 as SYGVQD (reference sequence). The CDR3 has 11 amino acids. CDR3 protein: CASSAFSEQFF.

This chain joins TRBV19 and TRBJ1-5; TCRdb returns TRBD1, unconfirmable since there is no DNA. CDR1 LNHDA and CDR2 SQIVND come from the germline V gene (reference sequence). This CDR3 is 16 amino acids long. CDR3: CASSTPGSHVGQPQHF.

The rearrangement links TRBV3-1 to TRBJ1-6. CDR3 length: 15 residues. Germline CDR1 and CDR2: LGHDT and YNNKEL (reference sequence). CDR3 region: CASSQDGGFGSPLHF.

V gene TRBV24-1 combines with J gene TRBJ2-5; the TCRdb call, TRBD1, lacks DNA for checking. This CDR3 has 15 amino acids. Germline values: CDR1 KGHDR, CDR2 SFDVKD. CDR3 sequence reads: CATSDSRGNGETQYF.

The chain recombines TRBV3-1 with TRBJ2-3; TCRdb selects TRBD2, and the lack of DNA leaves this call unchecked. Germline V gene lookup returns CDR1 LGHDT and CDR2 YNNKEL (reference sequence). The CDR3 totals 13 residues. The CDR3 loop is CASGGSSTDTQYF.

V usage is TRBV10-3 and J usage is TRBJ1-1; TCRdb outputs TRBD1, but without DNA this stays unchecked. Germline V gives CDR1 ENHRY, CDR2 SYGVKD. The CDR3 spans 15 residues. The CDR3 reads CAISEPGRRNTEAFF.

This chain joins TRBV12-3 or TRBV12-4 and TRBJ2-1; TCRdb gives TRBD2 as the D gene, but with no DNA this cannot be confirmed. There are 16 residues in the CDR3. The CDR3 reads CASRRGLAGGQGEQFF.

V gene TRBV7-9 combines with J gene TRBJ1-6. Germline V CDR1 and CDR2: SEHNR, FQNEAQ (reference sequence). This CDR3 comprises 12 residues. The CDR3 is CASSHDNSPLHF.

The chain combines TRBV3-1 with TRBJ2-3; without DNA, the TCRdb call of TRBD1 cannot be checked. CDR3 size: 15 residues. Per germline, CDR1 LGHDT and CDR2 YNNKEL (reference sequence). The chain's CDR3 is CASSQDPVGTDTQYF.

The chain is built from TRBV5-6 and TRBJ1-2. This CDR3 spans 15 amino acids. The V gene's germline CDR1 is SGHDT and CDR2 YYEEEE. This chain's CDR3 is CASSLFSGGTYGYTF. Looking up the rest from reference TRBV5-6 and TRBJ1-2 gives the full variable domain: DAGVTQSPTHLIKTRGQQVTLRCSPKSGHDTVSWYQQALGQGPQFIFQYYEEEERQRGNFPDRFSGHQFPNYSSELNVNALLLGDSALYLCASSLFSGGTYGYTFGSGTRLTVV.

V is TRBV15 and J is TRBJ1-3; the TCRdb D gene call, TRBD1, has no DNA to confirm it. CDR3 length: 14 amino acids. Looked up from germline, CDR1 is LNHNV and CDR2 is YYDKDF (reference sequence). The CDR3 loop reads CATSPLGGRNTIYF.

V gene TRBV5-1 combines with J gene TRBJ2-7; TCRdb's assignment of TRBD2 cannot be checked, as there is no DNA. The CDR3 contains 15 residues. The V gene's germline CDR1 is SGHRS and CDR2 YFSETQ. CDR3 in amino acids: CASSFTGTSGGEQYF.

The chain recombines TRBV5-6 with TRBJ2-3; TCRdb's assignment of TRBD2 cannot be checked, as there is no DNA. Germline V lookup: CDR1 SGHDT, CDR2 YYEEEE. The CDR3 has 16 residues. The CDR3 sequence: CASSLFASLGTDTQYF.

The V call is TRBV6-5, the J call TRBJ1-2. CDR1 MNHEY and CDR2 SVGAGI come from the germline V gene. This CDR3 contains 14 residues. CDR3 amino acids: CASSSAETNYGYTF.

This chain connects TRBV5-6 to TRBJ1-1. This CDR3 comprises 13 residues. Per germline, CDR1 SGHDT and CDR2 YYEEEE. CDR3 protein: CASSLAWPTEAFF. The variable domain in full, completed from reference TRBV5-6 and TRBJ1-1, reads DAGVTQSPTHLIKTRGQQVTLRCSPKSGHDTVSWYQQALGQGPQFIFQYYEEEERQRGNFPDRFSGHQFPNYSSELNVNALLLGDSALYLCASSLAWPTEAFFGQGTRLTVV.